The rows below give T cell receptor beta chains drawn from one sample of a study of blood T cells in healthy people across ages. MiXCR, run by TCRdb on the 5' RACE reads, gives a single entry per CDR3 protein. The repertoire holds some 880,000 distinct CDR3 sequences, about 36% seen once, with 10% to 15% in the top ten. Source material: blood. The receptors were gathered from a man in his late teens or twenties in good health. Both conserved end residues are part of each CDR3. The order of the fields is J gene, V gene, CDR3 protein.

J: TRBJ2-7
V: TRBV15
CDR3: CATSRDRGASYEQYF

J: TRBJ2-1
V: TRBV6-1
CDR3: CASSEGPPVSSYNEQFF

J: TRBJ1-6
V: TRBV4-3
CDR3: CASSQDYGAVNSPLHF

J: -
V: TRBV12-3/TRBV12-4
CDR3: CASSFDGGFETQFF

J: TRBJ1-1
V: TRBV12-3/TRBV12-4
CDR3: CASSLERGTEAFF

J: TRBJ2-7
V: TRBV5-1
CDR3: CASSDIRGPSGEQYF

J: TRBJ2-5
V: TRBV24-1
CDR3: CATSDRTGGPDQETQYF

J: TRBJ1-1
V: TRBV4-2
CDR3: CASSQDQGGDITEAFF

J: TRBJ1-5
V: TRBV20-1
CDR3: CSARPGGRIDQPQHF

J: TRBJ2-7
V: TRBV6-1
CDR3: CASSELAGSSYEQYF

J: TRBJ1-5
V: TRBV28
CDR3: CASSLGSTSNQPQHF